A selection of T cell receptor beta chains follows, all from one sample in a study of control samples from healthy donors and cancer patients. Some clones are missing from TCRdb's copy, which holds only in-frame ones; the method was immunoSEQ multiplex PCR. This sample has about 180,000 clones, with approximately 94% found just once. Sample: blood. The receptor source for this set is a man aged 25-45 years in good health. The CDR3 runs from the conserved cysteine through the conserved F or W. A D gene is named only where the DNA matches it firmly.

>TRBV30|.|TRBJ1-3
CAWKVEAGNTIYF
TGTGCCTGGAAAGTGGAAGCTGGAAACACCATATATTTT
>TRBV27|TRBD1|TRBJ1-6
CASSPDRSSYNSPLHF
TGTGCCAGCAGCCCGGACAGGAGCTCCTATAATTCACCCCTCCACTTT
>TRBV5-4|.|TRBJ2-7
CASSLGTATAYEQYF
TGTGCCAGCAGCTTGGGGACAGCGACGGCCTACGAGCAGTACTTC
>TRBV28|TRBD1|TRBJ2-7
CASRPGQHYEQYF
TGTGCCAGCAGACCGGGACAGCACTACGAGCAGTACTTC
>TRBV9|.|TRBJ1-6
CASSVGGASSYNSPLHF
TGTGCCAGCAGCGTAGGGGGAGCGAGCTCCTATAATTCACCCCTCCACTTT
>TRBV5-4|TRBD1|TRBJ1-2
CASSSQGNYGYTF
TGTGCCAGCAGCTCACAGGGGAACTATGGCTACACCTTC
>TRBV5-8|TRBD2|TRBJ2-1
CASSIRLAVREQFF
TGTGCCAGCAGCATCCGACTAGCGGTTAGGGAGCAGTTCTTC
>TRBV2|.|TRBJ1-5
CASRRAGPQHF
TGTGCCAGCAGGAGGGCCGGGCCCCAGCATTTT
>TRBV30|.|TRBJ2-2
CAWSVYGGELFF
TGTGCCTGGAGTGTATATGGTGGGGAGCTGTTTTTT
>TRBV5-8|.|TRBJ1-3
CASSLGTGTGDTIYF
TGTGCCAGCAGCTTGGGTACAGGTACAGGAGACACCATATATTTT
>TRBV14|.|TRBJ2-1
CASSHVQGRVYNEQFF
TGTGCCAGCAGCCACGTACAGGGTCGGGTCTACAATGAGCAGTTCTTC
>TRBV6-2/TRBV6-3|.|TRBJ1-1
CASSRRENTEAFF
TGTGCCAGCAGTCGGAGGGAGAACACTGAAGCTTTCTTT